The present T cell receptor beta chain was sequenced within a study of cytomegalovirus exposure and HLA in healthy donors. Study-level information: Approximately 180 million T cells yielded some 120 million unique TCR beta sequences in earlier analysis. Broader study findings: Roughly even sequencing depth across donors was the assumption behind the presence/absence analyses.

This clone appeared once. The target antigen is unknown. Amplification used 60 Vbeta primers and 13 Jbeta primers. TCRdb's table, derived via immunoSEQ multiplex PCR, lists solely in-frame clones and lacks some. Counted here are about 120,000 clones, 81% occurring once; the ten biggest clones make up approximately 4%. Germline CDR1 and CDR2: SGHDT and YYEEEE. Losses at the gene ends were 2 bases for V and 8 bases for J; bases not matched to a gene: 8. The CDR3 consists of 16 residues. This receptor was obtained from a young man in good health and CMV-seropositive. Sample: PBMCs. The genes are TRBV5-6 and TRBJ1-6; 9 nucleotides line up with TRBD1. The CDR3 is CASSFSPGQGYSPLHF. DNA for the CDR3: TGTGCCAGCAGCTTTTCGCCGGGACAGGGCTATTCACCCCTCCACTTT.